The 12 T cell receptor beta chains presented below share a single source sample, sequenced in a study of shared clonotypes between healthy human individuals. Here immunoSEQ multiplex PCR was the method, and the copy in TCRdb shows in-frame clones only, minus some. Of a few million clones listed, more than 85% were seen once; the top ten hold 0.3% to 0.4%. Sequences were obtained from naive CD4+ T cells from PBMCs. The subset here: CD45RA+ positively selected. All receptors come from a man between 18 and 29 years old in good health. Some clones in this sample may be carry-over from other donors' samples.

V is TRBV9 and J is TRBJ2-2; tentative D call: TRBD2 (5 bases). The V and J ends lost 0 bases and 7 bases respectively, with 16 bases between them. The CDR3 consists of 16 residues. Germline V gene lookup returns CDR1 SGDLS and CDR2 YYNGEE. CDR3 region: CASSVDSSPIGGELFF. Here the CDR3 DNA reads TGTGCCAGCAGCGTAGATTCTAGCCCAATAGGCGGGGAGCTGTTTTTT.

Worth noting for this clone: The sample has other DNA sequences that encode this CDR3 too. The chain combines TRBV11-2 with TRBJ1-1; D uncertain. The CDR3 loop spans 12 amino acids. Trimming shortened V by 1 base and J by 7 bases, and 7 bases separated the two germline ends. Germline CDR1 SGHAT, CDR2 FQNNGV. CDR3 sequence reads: CASSLVSGEAFF. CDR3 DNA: TGTGCCAGCAGCTTAGTATCAGGTGAAGCTTTCTTT. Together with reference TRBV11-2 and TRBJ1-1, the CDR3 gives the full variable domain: EAGVAQSPRYKIIEKRQSVAFWCNPISGHATLYWYQQILGQGPKLLIQFQNNGVVDDSQLPKDRFSAERLKGVDSTLKIQPAKLEDSAVYLCASSLVSGEAFFGQGTRLTVV.

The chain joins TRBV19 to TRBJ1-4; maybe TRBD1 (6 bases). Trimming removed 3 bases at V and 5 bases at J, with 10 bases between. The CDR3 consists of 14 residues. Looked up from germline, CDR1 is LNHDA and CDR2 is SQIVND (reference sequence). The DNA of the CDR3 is TGTGCCAGTAGTATTGACACAGGGAATGAAAAACTGTTTTTT. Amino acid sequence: CASSIDTGNEKLFF.

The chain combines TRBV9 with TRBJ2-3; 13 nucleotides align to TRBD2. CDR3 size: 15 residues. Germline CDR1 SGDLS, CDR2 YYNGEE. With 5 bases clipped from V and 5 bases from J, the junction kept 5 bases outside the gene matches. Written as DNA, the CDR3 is TGTGCCAGCAGTGTGGGGACTAGCGGGATAGATACGCAGTATTTT. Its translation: CASSVGTSGIDTQYF.

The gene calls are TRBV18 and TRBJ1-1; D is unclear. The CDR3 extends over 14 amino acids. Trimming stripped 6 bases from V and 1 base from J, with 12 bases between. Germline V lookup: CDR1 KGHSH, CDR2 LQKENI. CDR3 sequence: CASSQTGGNTEAFF. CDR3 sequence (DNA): TGTGCCAGCTCCCAAACGGGAGGGAACACTGAAGCTTTCTTT.

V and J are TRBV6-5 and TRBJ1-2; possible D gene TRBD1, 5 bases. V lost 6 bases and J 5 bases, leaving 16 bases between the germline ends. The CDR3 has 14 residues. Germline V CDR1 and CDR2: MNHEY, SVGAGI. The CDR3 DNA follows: TGTGCCAGCAGACGCCCGCAGGGAGAGTATGGCTACACCTTC. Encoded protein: CASRRPQGEYGYTF.

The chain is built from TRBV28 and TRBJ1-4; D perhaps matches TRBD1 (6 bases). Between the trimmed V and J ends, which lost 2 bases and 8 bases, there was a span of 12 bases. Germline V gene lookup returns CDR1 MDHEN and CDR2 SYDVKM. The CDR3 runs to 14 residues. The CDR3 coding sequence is TGTGCCAGCAGTTTAGCCGGACAGTACGAAAAACTGTTTTTT. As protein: CASSLAGQYEKLFF.

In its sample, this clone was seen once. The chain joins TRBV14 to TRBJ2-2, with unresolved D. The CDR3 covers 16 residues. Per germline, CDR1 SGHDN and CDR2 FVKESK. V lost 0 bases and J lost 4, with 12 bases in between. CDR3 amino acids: CASSQDWGTTTGELFF. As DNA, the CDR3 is TGTGCCAGCAGCCAAGATTGGGGAACAACCACCGGGGAGCTGTTTTTT.

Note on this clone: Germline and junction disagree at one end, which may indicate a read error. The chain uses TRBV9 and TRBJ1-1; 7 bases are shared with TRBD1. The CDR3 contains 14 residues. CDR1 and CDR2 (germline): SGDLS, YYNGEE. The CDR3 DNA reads TGTGCCAGCAGCGCGACAGGGAGGAACACTGAAACTTTCTTT. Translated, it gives CASSATGRNTETFF. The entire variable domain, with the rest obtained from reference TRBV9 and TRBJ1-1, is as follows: DSGVTQTPKHLITATGQRVTLRCSPRSGDLSVYWYQQSLDQGLQFLIQYYNGEERAKGNILERFSAQQFPDLHSELNLSSLELGDSALYFCASSATGRNTETFFGQGTRLTVV.

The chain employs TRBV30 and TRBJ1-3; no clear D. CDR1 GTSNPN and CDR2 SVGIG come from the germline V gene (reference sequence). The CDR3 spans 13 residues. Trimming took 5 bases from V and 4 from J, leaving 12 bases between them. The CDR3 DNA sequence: TGTGCCTGGGATTCGACGCTGGGAAACACCATATATTTT. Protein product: CAWDSTLGNTIYF.

In DNA, the CDR3 is TGTGCCAGCACACGATCCCACTCTGGGGCCAACGTCCTGACTTTC. It is translated as CASTRSHSGANVLTF. The chain has TRBV6-5 and TRBJ2-6; D uncertain. The CDR3 consists of 15 residues. Trimming pared 7 bases from V and 0 bases from J, leaving 10 bases between. Germline CDR1 and CDR2: MNHEY and SVGAGI.

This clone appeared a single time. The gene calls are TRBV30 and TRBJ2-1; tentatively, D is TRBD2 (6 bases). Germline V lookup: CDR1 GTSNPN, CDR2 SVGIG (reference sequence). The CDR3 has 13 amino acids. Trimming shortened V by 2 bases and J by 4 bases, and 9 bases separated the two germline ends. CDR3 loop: CAWSSSGYNEQFF. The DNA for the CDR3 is TGTGCCTGGAGTAGCAGCGGGTACAATGAGCAGTTCTTC.